One sample yielded the 21 T cell receptor beta chains listed below, sequenced in a study of T cell responses to AZD1222 COVID-19 vaccine. Repertoires were generated with immunoSEQ multiplex PCR, while TCRdb's copy carries only in-frame clones and drops some. The data contain tens of thousands of clones, 80% to 90% of them singletons. The specimen was peripheral blood, collected 28 days after the second AZD1222 dose. The receptors derive from an adult who received the AZD1222 COVID-19 vaccine.

In its sample, this clone was seen once. The chain employs TRBV7-2 and TRBJ2-4; D is perhaps TRBD2 (5 bases). There are 13 residues in the CDR3. Germline-derived CDR1 and CDR2 are SGHTA and FQGNSA. V lost 2 bases and J 7 bases, leaving 9 bases between the germline ends. The CDR3 region is CASSLFEGNIQYF. The CDR3 DNA reads as TGTGCCAGCAGCTTATTCGAGGGTAACATTCAGTACTTC.

The chain carries TRBV9 and TRBJ2-2; 10 positions match TRBD2. V shed 4 bases and J 8 bases; nucleotides not matched to a gene: 14. The CDR3 consists of 17 residues. Germline V gives CDR1 SGDLS, CDR2 YYNGEE. The CDR3 nucleotides read TGTGCCAGCAGCCCGCCCCCAGTAGCGGGAGGACGAGGGGAGCTGTTTTTT. Its protein product is CASSPPPVAGGRGELFF.

J is TRBJ1-6 and V is TRBV2; D uncertain. The CDR3 runs to 15 residues. Looked up from germline, CDR1 is SNHLY and CDR2 is FYNNEI. Trimming pared 2 bases from V and 5 bases from J, leaving 10 bases between. The CDR3 region is CASSELGINNSPLHF. CDR3 DNA: TGTGCCAGCAGTGAATTGGGTATTAATAATTCACCCCTCCACTTT.

The V call is TRBV28, the J call TRBJ1-1; a weak D match, TRBD1 (5 bases). Germline V lookup: CDR1 MDHEN, CDR2 SYDVKM. Trimming removed 8 bases from V and 4 bases from J, with 14 bases in between. This CDR3 contains 13 residues. CDR3 nucleotides: TGTGCCAGCTCCGGGGGAGCGGGCACTGAAGCTTTCTTT. Amino acid sequence: CASSGGAGTEAFF.

V and J are TRBV12-3 or TRBV12-4 and TRBJ2-1; tentative D call: TRBD2 (7 bases). The length of the CDR3 is 12 residues. The V gene lost 8 bases and the J gene lost 8 bases, with 13 bases spanning the gap. The DNA of the CDR3 is TGTGCCAGCCGGTCGGGGGGCGATGAGCAGTTCTTC. It translates to CASRSGGDEQFF.

The CDR3 protein is CASSYGTSGPGELFF. The CDR3 nucleotides are TGCGCCAGCAGCTACGGGACTAGTGGTCCCGGGGAGCTGTTTTTT. The genes are TRBV5-1 and TRBJ2-2; 8 bases map to TRBD2. J gave up 6 bases and V 3 bases, and 7 bases lay outside the gene matches. The germline gives CDR1 SGHRS, CDR2 YFSETQ. The CDR3 sequence is 15 residues long.

CDR3 DNA: TGTGCCAGCAGACCCCGCGGCGCGGACGCTAATGAAAAACTGTTTTTT. The encoded protein is CASRPRGADANEKLFF. This sequence joins TRBV7-9 and TRBJ1-4, with D hard to call. The CDR3 loop spans 16 amino acids. Germline V lookup: CDR1 SEHNR, CDR2 FQNEAQ (reference sequence). Trimming removed 6 bases from V and 3 bases from J, with 17 bases in between.

CDR3 residues: CASSVGGGSNIQYF. CDR3 sequence (DNA): TGTGCCAGCAGCGTTGGGGGCGGGAGTAACATTCAGTACTTC. This chain connects TRBV9 to TRBJ2-4, with D possibly matching TRBD2 (7 bases). The CDR3 sequence is 14 residues long. V lost 2 bases and J 7 bases, leaving 13 bases between the germline ends. Germline loops: CDR1 SGDLS, CDR2 YYNGEE.

The J gene is TRBJ1-1, the V gene TRBV3-1 (or the pseudogene TRBV3-2); no firm D call. The CDR3 length is 17 residues. The V and J ends lost 3 bases and 1 base respectively, with 18 bases between them. Looked up from germline, CDR1 is LGHDT and CDR2 is YNNKEL (reference sequence). DNA of the CDR3: TGTGCCAGCAGCCATCGCTCAGCGGGCCGCAAGAACACTGAAGCTTTCTTT. This sequence encodes CASSHRSAGRKNTEAFF.

This clone has more than one count but fewer than ten. The V and J genes are TRBV4-1 and TRBJ1-3; the match to TRBD1 covers 9 bases. The J segment lost 3 bases and the V segment lost 5 bases, leaving 5 bases of the junction unmatched. From germline, CDR1 is MGHRA and CDR2 YSYEKL. The CDR3 is 15 residues long. The CDR3 loop is CASSLTGGSGNTIYF. In DNA form, the CDR3 reads TGCGCCAGCAGCTTAACAGGGGGCAGTGGAAACACCATATATTTT.

This clone was seen a handful of times. The chain is built from TRBV5-1 and TRBJ2-2; 9 bases fit TRBD1. The germline CDR1 and CDR2 sequences are SGHRS and YFSETQ. V shed 4 bases and J 7 bases; nucleotides not matched to a gene: 8. This CDR3 is built from 15 residues. The CDR3 is CASSRGTGYDGELFF. The CDR3 region has the DNA TGCGCCAGCAGCCGTGGGACAGGGTATGACGGGGAGCTGTTTTTT.

The chain carries TRBV5-5 and TRBJ1-1; TRBD1 is a possible D gene (5 bases). Trimming removed 1 base from V and 10 bases from J, with 20 bases in between. CDR3 length equals 15 residues. The germline gives CDR1 SGHKS, CDR2 YYEKEE (reference sequence). The CDR3 region is CASSLFQGWTLGAFF. CDR3 DNA: TGTGCCAGCAGCTTGTTTCAGGGTTGGACCCTTGGAGCTTTCTTT.

This clone was seen a handful of times. The V and J genes are TRBV7-9 and TRBJ2-7; 7 bases map to TRBD1. Looked up from germline, CDR1 is SEHNR and CDR2 is FQNEAQ (reference sequence). V lost 3 bases and J lost 10; bases outside the gene matches: 12. There are 14 residues in the CDR3. CDR3 residues: CASSLMGQLPRQYF. The CDR3 nucleotides read TGTGCCAGCAGCTTGATGGGACAGTTGCCCCGACAGTACTTC.

V gene TRBV27 combines with J gene TRBJ2-1; a weak D match, TRBD2 (6 bases). The germline gives CDR1 MNHEY, CDR2 SMNVEV (reference sequence). V lost 2 bases and J 8 bases, leaving 13 bases between the germline ends. This CDR3 has 14 amino acids. CDR3 sequence (DNA): TGTGCCAGCAGTTTACTAGCCCCGGGGGATGAGCAGTTCTTC. The encoded protein is CASSLLAPGDEQFF.

The chain employs TRBV11-2 and TRBJ2-7, with TRBD1 as a possible D gene (7 bases). Germline loops: CDR1 SGHAT, CDR2 FQNNGV. CDR3 length equals 12 residues. The V gene lost 8 bases and the J gene lost 4 bases, with 12 bases spanning the gap. The CDR3 DNA sequence: TGTGCCAGCGCAGGGGGGCTATACGAGCAGTACTTC. This codes for CASAGGLYEQYF.

V is TRBV14 and J is TRBJ1-1, with D hard to call. V dropped 0 bases and J dropped 8 bases, with 16 bases sitting between them. The CDR3 covers 15 residues. The germline gives CDR1 SGHDN, CDR2 FVKESK. This CDR3 reads CASSQDLHRPKEAFF. CDR3 nucleotide sequence: TGTGCCAGCAGCCAAGATCTTCACAGACCAAAAGAAGCTTTCTTT. Complete variable domain (other parts from reference TRBV14 and TRBJ1-1): EAGVTQFPSHSVIEKGQTVTLRCDPISGHDNLYWYRRVMGKEIKFLLHFVKESKQDESGMPNNRFLAERTGGTYSTLKVQPAELEDSGVYFCASSQDLHRPKEAFFGQGTRLTVV.

DNA of the CDR3: TGTGCCAGCAGCAACCGGGACAGGGGGGAACAGTACTTC. Its translation: CASSNRDRGEQYF. The V gene is TRBV2, the J gene TRBJ2-7; TRBD1 matches 11 bases. The CDR3 runs to 13 residues. After removal of 6 bases from V and 10 bases from J, the junction contained 8 bases not matched to a gene. Germline-derived CDR1 and CDR2 are SNHLY and FYNNEI.

The rearrangement links TRBV28 to TRBJ1-2; a possible D gene is TRBD1 (6 bases). Trimming cost V 5 bases and J 3 bases, with 19 bases left between them. Germline V gives CDR1 MDHEN, CDR2 SYDVKM. The CDR3 length is 16 residues. The CDR3 nucleotides read TGTGCCAGCAGTGGAACCGGACCCAGGGGTTACTATGGCTACACCTTC. Amino acids: CASSGTGPRGYYGYTF.

The CDR3 protein is CASSFRFAGANVLTF. The CDR3 DNA reads TGTGCCAGCAGCTTTAGATTTGCTGGGGCCAACGTCCTGACTTTC. The chain uses TRBV5-4 and TRBJ2-6; the D is unclear. Germline CDR1 and CDR2: SGHNT and YYREEE (reference sequence). The CDR3 spans 15 residues. V shed 2 bases and J shed 2 bases, with 8 bases lying between them.

CDR3 loop: CASSNRQPIQETQYF. The CDR3 coding sequence is TGTGCCAGCAGTAACCGACAGCCGATTCAAGAGACCCAGTACTTC. The gene calls are TRBV6-2 or TRBV6-3 and TRBJ2-5, with D maybe TRBD1 (5 bases). Germline V CDR1 and CDR2: MNHEY, SVGEGT. The CDR3 has 15 amino acids. Trimming took off 5 bases at V and 2 bases at J, with 15 bases between the two ends.

The chain couples TRBV15 to TRBJ1-1; D gene uncertain. Germline V gives CDR1 LNHNV, CDR2 YYDKDF (reference sequence). The CDR3 extends over 15 amino acids. V lost 2 bases and J 11 bases, leaving 21 bases between the germline ends. The CDR3: CATSRSLEHRGAAFF. The CDR3 bases are TGTGCCACCAGCAGATCCCTTGAACACCGGGGTGCGGCTTTCTTT.